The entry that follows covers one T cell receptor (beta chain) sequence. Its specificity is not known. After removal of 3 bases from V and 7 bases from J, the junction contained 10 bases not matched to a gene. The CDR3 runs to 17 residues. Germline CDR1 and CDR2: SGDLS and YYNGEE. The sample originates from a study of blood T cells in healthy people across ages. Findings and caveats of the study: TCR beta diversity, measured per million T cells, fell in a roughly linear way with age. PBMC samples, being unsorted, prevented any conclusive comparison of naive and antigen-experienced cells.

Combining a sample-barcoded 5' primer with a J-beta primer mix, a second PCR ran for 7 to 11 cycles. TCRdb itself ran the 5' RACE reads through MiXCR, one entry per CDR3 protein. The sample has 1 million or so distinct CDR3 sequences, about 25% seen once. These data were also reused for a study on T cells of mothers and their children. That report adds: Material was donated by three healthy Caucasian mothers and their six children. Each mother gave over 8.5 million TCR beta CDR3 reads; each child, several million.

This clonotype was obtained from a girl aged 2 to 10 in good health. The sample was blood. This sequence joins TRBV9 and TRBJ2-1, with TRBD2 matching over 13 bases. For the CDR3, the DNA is TGTGCCAGCAGCGCCCGGACTAGCGGGAGATCGAGGAATGAGCAGTTCTTC. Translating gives CASSARTSGRSRNEQFF.